This TCR beta chain was identified in a study of blood T cell repertoires in COVID-19. Overall study context: Material from acute and convalescent COVID-19 was sourced from the United States, Italy and Spain. The cDNA or gDNA used as material had been derived from T cells, B-cell-depleted T cells, or PBMCs.

This clone was seen only once. V was pared by 3 bases and J by 9 bases, with 10 bases between. CDR3 length: 12 residues. CDR1 is SGHRS, CDR2 YFSETQ, per germline. In the original workflow: For nucleated cells, counts were estimated from reference gene primer amplification. Libraries were prepared by immunoSEQ multiplex PCR; TCRdb keeps only in-frame clonotypes and omits some of them. Clone size and V and J calls were adopted from that table, with D and trimming inferred from the DNA. The sample records tens of thousands of clones, 75% to 90% being singletons. Sequenced material: peripheral blood. J is TRBJ2-4 and V is TRBV5-1; no definite D call. This clonotype was obtained from a human donor in a cohort sampled during active COVID-19. CDR3 region: CASSSDRGIQYF. In nucleotides, the CDR3 is TGCGCCAGCAGCTCGGATAGAGGCATTCAGTACTTC.